This is a list of T cell receptor beta chains from one sample in a study of CD4+ T cells in melanoma. Profiled with immunoSEQ multiplex PCR; TCRdb holds only in-frame clones, not every one. The table has over 8,000 clones, around 73% seen once. Specimen: tumor tissue. These receptors were collected from a human donor with melanoma. The CDR3 runs from the conserved cysteine through the conserved F or W. A D gene is named only where the DNA matches it firmly. Clone size is shown for a subset of rows, as once, few, many or a class of expanded clone.

d_call	v_call	j_call	clone_size	cdr3_aa	cdr3_nt
TRBD2	TRBV4-2	TRBJ2-7	once	CASSDDGGSSYEQYF	TGTGCCAGCAGCGACGACGGGGGGAGCTCCTACGAGCAGTACTTC
NA	TRBV12-5	TRBJ2-3	NA	CASAGWGEVDTQYF	TGTGCTAGCGCAGGGTGGGGAGAAGTCGATACGCAGTATTTT
NA	TRBV29-1	TRBJ2-5	NA	CSVFSETQYF	TGCAGCGTTTTTTCGGAGACCCAGTACTTC
NA	TRBV5-8	TRBJ2-3	NA	CASSLGDADTQYF	TGTGCCAGCAGCTTGGGGGATGCAGATACGCAGTATTTT
NA	TRBV5-1	TRBJ2-3	NA	CASSLVSGTDTQYF	TGCGCCAGCAGCTTGGTTTCGGGCACAGATACGCAGTATTTT
TRBD1	TRBV5-4	TRBJ1-2	NA	CASSPDRGINYGYTF	TGTGCCAGCAGCCCAGACAGGGGGATTAACTATGGCTACACCTTC
NA	TRBV5-6	TRBJ2-3	NA	CASSHAGGTDTQYF	TGTGCCAGCAGCCATGCCGGGGGCACAGATACGCAGTATTTT
TRBD2	TRBV4-2	TRBJ2-2	NA	CASSARGAGELFF	TGTGCCAGCAGCGCACGGGGGGCCGGGGAGCTGTTTTTT
TRBD1	TRBV29-1	TRBJ2-7	NA	CSVTTGNPYEQYF	TGCAGCGTGACGACAGGGAACCCCTACGAGCAGTACTTC
TRBD1	TRBV7-9	TRBJ1-2	NA	CASSLALGTGGYGYTF	TGTGCCAGCAGCTTAGCCCTAGGGACAGGGGGATATGGCTACACCTTC
NA	TRBV6-6	TRBJ2-7	once	CASSYRAGSGHEQYF	TGTGCCAGCAGTTACCGGGCAGGTAGCGGCCACGAGCAGTACTTC
NA	TRBV5-1	TRBJ2-7	NA	CASSLGPGFGYEQYF	TGTGCCAGCAGCTTGGGACCGGGGTTCGGCTACGAGCAGTACTTC
NA	TRBV18	TRBJ1-4	few	CASSPYRDGEKLFF	TGTGCCAGCTCACCCTACAGGGATGGTGAAAAACTGTTTTTT
NA	TRBV9	TRBJ2-1	NA	CASSVGFRGYNEQFF	TGTGCCAGCAGCGTAGGTTTTCGGGGGTACAATGAGCAGTTCTTC
NA	TRBV11-3	TRBJ1-2	once	CASSFISLEGSNYGYTF	TGTGCCAGCAGCTTTATTTCGTTGGAGGGCTCTAACTATGGCTACACCTTC
NA	TRBV6-5	TRBJ2-1	few	CASSYGRGTGDNEQFF	TGTGCCAGCAGTTACGGACGGGGGACGGGGGACAATGAGCAGTTCTTC
NA	TRBV4-2	TRBJ2-2	NA	CASSLSPENTGELFF	TGTGCCAGCAGCTTATCTCCGGAGAACACCGGGGAGCTGTTTTTT
NA	TRBV6-5	TRBJ2-1	NA	CASSYSKLSSYNEQFF	TGTGCCAGCAGTTACTCGAAGCTGAGCTCCTACAATGAGCAGTTCTTC
TRBD2	TRBV10-2	TRBJ2-3	few	CASRAGAPVDTQYF	TGCGCCAGCAGAGCGGGGGCCCCCGTAGATACGCAGTATTTT
NA	TRBV27	TRBJ1-6	few	CASSLGLYSPLHF	TGTGCCAGCAGTTTGGGATTGTATTCACCCCTCCACTTT
NA	TRBV7-9	TRBJ1-5	NA	CASSGPWSNQPQHF	TGTGCCAGCAGCGGACCTTGGAGCAATCAGCCCCAGCATTTT
TRBD2	TRBV18	TRBJ2-1	NA	CASSRAGGFNNEQFF	TGTGCCAGCTCACGAGCGGGGGGATTTAACAATGAGCAGTTCTTC
NA	TRBV30	TRBJ1-2	NA	CAWSRDGSYGYTF	TGTGCCTGGAGCCGGGACGGGAGCTATGGCTACACCTTC
NA	TRBV27	TRBJ1-1	NA	CASRIDRWGIAEAFF	TGTGCCAGCAGAATAGACAGGTGGGGAATCGCTGAAGCTTTCTTT
NA	TRBV4-2	TRBJ1-2	few	CASSQGGRGYTF	TGTGCCAGCAGCCAAGGCGGGCGTGGCTACACCTTC
TRBD2	TRBV7-8	TRBJ2-7	few	CASSPSGASYEQYF	TGTGCCAGCAGCCCTAGCGGGGCCTCCTACGAGCAGTACTTC